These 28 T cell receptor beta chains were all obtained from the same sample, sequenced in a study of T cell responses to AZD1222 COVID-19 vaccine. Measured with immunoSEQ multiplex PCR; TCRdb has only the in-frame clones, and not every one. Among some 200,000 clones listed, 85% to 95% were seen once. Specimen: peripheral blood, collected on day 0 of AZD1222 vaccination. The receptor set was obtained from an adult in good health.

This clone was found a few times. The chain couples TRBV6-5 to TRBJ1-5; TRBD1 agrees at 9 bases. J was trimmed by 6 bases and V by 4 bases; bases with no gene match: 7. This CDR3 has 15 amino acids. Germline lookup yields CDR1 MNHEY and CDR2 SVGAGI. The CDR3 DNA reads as TGTGCCAGCAGTTTACAGGGGGCGCGGGGTCAGCCCCAGCATTTT. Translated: CASSLQGARGQPQHF.

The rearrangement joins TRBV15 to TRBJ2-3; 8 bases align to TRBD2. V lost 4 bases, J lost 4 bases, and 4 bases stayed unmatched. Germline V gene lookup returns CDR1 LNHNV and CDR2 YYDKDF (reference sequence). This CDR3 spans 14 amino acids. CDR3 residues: CATSTGGAPDTQYF. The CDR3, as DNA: TGTGCCACCAGCACGGGGGGGGCCCCAGATACGCAGTATTTT.

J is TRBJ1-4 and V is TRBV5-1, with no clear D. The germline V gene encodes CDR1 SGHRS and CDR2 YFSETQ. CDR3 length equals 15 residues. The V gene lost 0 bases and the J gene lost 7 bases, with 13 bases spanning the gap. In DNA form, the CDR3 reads TGCGCCAGCAGCTTGGCCGGCCGTCCGGCTGAAAAACTGTTTTTT. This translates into CASSLAGRPAEKLFF.

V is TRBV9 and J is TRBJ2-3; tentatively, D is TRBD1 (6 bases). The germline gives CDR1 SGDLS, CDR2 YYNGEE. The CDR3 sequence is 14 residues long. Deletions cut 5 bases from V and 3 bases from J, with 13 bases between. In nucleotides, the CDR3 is TGTGCCAGCAGTCAGGGGCGTTGGACAGATACGCAGTATTTT. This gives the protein CASSQGRWTDTQYF.

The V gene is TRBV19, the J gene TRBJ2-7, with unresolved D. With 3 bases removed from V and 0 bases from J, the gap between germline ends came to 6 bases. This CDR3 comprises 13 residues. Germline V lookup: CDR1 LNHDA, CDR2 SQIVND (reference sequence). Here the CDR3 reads CASSIDTSYEQYF. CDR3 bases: TGTGCCAGTAGTATCGACACCTCCTACGAGCAGTACTTC. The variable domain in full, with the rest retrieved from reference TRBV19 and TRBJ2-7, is DGGITQSPKYLFRKEGQNVTLSCEQNLNHDAMYWYRQDPGQGLRLIYYSQIVNDFQKGDIAEGYSVSREKKESFPLTVTSAQKNPTAFYLCASSIDTSYEQYFGPGTRLTVT.

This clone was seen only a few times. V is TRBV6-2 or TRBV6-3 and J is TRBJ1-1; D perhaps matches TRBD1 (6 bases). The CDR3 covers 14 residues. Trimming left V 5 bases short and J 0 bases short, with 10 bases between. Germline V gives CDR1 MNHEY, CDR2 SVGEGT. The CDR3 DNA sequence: TGTGCCAGCAGTATACAGGGACTGAACACTGAAGCTTTCTTT. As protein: CASSIQGLNTEAFF.

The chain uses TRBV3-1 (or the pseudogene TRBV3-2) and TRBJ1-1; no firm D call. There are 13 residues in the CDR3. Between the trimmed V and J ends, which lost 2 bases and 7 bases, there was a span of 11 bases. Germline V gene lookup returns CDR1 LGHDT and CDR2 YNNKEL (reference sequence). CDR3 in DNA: TGTGCCAGCAGCCAAAGGTTTCAGTTTGAAGCTTTCTTT. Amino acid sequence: CASSQRFQFEAFF.

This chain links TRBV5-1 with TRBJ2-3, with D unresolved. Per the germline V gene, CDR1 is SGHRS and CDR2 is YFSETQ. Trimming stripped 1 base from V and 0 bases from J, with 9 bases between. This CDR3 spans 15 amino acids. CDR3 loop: CASSLNLISTDTQYF. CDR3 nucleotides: TGCGCCAGCAGCTTGAACCTCATCAGCACAGATACGCAGTATTTT.

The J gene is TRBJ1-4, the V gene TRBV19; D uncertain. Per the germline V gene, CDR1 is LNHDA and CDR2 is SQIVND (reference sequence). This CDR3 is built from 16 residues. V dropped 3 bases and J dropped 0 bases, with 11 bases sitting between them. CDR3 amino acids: CASSIRSGTTNEKLFF. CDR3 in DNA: TGTGCCAGTAGTATCAGAAGCGGAACAACTAATGAAAAACTGTTTTTT.

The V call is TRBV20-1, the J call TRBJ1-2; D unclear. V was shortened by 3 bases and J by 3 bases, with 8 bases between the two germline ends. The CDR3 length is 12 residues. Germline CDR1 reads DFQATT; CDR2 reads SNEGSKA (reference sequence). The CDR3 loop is CSASGRDYGYTF. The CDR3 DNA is TGCAGTGCTAGTGGGAGGGACTATGGCTACACCTTC.

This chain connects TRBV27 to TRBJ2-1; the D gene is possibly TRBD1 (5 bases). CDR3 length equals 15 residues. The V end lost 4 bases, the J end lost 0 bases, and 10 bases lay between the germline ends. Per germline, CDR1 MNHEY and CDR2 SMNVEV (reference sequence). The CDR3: CASSSLGASYNEQFF. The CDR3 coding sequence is TGTGCCAGCAGTTCCCTAGGGGCCTCCTACAATGAGCAGTTCTTC.

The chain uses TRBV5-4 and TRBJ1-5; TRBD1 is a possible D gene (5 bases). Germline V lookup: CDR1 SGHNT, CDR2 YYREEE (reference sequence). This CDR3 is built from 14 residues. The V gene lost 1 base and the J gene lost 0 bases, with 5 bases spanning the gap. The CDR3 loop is CASSLQGSNQPQHF. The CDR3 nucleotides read TGTGCCAGCAGCTTGCAGGGTAGCAATCAGCCCCAGCATTTT.

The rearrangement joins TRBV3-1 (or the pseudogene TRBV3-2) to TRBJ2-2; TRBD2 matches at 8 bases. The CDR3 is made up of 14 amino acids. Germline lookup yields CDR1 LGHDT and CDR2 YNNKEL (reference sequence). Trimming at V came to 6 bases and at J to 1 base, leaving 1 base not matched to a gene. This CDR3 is CASRTSGNTGELFF. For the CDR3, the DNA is TGTGCCAGCAGAACTAGCGGGAACACCGGGGAGCTGTTTTTT.

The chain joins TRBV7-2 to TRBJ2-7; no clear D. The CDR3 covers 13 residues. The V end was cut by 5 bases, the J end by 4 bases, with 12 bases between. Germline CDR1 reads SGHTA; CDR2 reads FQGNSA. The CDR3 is CASSTPGLYEQYV. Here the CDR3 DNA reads TGTGCCAGCAGCACCCCGGGTCTATACGAGCAGTACGTC.

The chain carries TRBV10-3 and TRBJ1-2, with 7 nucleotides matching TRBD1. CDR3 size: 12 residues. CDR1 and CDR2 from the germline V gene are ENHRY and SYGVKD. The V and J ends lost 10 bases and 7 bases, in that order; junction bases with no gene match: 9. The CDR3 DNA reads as TGTGCCACATATGACAGGGAGAGTGGCTACACCTTC. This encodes CATYDRESGYTF.

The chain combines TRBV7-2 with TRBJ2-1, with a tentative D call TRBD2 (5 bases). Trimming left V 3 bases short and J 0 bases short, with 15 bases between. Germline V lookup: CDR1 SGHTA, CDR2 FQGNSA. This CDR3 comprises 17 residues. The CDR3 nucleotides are TGTGCCAGCAGCTTTATCCGAGGGCACTACTCCTACAATGAGCAGTTCTTC. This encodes CASSFIRGHYSYNEQFF.

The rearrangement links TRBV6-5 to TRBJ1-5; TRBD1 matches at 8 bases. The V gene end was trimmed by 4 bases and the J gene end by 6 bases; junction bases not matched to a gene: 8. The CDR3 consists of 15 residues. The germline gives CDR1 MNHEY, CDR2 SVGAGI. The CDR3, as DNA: TGTGCCAGCAGTTCGGACAGGGAGAGGGGTCAGCCCCAGCATTTT. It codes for CASSSDRERGQPQHF.

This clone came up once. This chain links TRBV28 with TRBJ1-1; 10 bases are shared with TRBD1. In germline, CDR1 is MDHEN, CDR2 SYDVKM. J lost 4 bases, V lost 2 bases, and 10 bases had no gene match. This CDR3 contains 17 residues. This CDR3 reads CASSLGPTGGRFTEAFF. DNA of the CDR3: TGTGCCAGCAGTTTAGGGCCGACAGGGGGCCGCTTCACTGAAGCTTTCTTT.

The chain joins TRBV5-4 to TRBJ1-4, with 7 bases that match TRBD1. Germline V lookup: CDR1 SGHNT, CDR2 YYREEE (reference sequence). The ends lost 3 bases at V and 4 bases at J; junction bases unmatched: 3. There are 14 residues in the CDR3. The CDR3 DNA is TGTGCCAGCAGCTGGGACAGATATAATGAAAAACTGTTTTTT. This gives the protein CASSWDRYNEKLFF.

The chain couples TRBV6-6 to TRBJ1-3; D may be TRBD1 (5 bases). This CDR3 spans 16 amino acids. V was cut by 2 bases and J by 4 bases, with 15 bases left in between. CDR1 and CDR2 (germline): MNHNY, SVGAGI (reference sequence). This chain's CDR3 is CASSYDSGMPGNTIYF. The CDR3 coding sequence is TGTGCCAGCAGTTACGATTCAGGGATGCCGGGAAACACCATATATTTT.

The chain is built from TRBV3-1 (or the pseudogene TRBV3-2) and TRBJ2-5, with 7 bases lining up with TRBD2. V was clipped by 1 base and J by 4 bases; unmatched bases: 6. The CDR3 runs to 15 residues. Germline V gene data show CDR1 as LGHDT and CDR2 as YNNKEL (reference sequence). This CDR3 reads CASSQVRGRVETQYF. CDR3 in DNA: TGTGCCAGCAGCCAAGTGCGGGGGAGGGTAGAGACCCAGTACTTC.

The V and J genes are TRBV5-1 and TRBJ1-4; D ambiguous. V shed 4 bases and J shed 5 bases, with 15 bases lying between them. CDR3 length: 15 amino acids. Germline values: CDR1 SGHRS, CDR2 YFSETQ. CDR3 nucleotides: TGCGCCAGCAGCAGACAAGGAGGGTTGAATGAAAAACTGTTTTTT. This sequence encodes CASSRQGGLNEKLFF.

The CDR3 DNA reads TGTGCCAGCCGATTGGACAGGGGTCTCTACGAGCAGTACTTC. Translation: CASRLDRGLYEQYF. V and J are TRBV28 and TRBJ2-7, with TRBD1 matching 9 bases. Unmatched junction bases numbered 8, after V lost 8 bases and J lost 3 bases. Germline V CDR1 and CDR2: MDHEN, SYDVKM. The CDR3 loop spans 14 amino acids. The full variable domain, rest sourced from reference TRBV28 and TRBJ2-7, is DVKVTQSSRYLVKRTGEKVFLECVQDMDHENMFWYRQDPGLGLRLIYFSYDVKMKEKGDIPEGYSVSREKKERFSLILESASTNQTSMYLCASRLDRGLYEQYFGPGTRLTVT.

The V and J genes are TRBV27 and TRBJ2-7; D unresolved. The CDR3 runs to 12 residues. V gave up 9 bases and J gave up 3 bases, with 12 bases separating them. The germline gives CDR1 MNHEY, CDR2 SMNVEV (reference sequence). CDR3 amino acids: CASSGWNYEQYF. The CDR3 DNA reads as TGTGCCAGTTCCGGGTGGAACTACGAGCAGTACTTC.

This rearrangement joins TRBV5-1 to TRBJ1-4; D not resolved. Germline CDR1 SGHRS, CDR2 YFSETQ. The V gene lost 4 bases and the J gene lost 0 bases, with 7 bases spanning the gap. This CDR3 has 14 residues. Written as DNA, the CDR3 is TGCGCCAGCAGCATGAGCGCAACTAATGAAAAACTGTTTTTT. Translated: CASSMSATNEKLFF. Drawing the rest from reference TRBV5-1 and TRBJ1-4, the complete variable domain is KAGVTQTPRYLIKTRGQQVTLSCSPISGHRSVSWYQQTPGQGLQFLFEYFSETQRNKGNFPGRFSGRQFSNSRSEMNVSTLELGDSALYLCASSMSATNEKLFFGSGTQLSVL.

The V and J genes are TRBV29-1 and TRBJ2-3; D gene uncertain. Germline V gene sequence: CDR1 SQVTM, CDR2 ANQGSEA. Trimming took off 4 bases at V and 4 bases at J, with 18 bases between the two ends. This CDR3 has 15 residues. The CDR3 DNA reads TGCAGCGTTGGGGTTTCTTCATCGTTAGCAGATACGCAGTATTTT. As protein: CSVGVSSSLADTQYF.

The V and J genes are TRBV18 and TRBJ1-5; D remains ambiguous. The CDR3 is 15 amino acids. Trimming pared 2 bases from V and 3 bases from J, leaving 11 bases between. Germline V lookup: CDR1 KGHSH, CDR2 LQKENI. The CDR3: CASSPGFTANQPQHF. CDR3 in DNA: TGTGCCAGCTCACCAGGCTTCACAGCCAATCAGCCCCAGCATTTT.

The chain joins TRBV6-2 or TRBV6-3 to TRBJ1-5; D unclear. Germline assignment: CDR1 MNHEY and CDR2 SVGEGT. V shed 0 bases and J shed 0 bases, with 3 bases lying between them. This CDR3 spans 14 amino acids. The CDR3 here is CASSYSSSNQPQHF. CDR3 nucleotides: TGTGCCAGCAGTTACTCGAGTAGCAATCAGCCCCAGCATTTT.